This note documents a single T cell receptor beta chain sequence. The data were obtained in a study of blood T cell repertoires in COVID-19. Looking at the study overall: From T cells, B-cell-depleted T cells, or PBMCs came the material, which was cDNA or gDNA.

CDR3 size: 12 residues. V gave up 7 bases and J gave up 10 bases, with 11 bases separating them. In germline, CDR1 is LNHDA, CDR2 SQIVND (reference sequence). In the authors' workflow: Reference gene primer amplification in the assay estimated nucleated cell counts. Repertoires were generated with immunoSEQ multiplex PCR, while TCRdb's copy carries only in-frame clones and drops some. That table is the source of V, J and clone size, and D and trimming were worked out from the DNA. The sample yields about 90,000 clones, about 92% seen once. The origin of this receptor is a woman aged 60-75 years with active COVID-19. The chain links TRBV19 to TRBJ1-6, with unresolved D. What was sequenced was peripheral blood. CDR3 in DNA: TGTGCCAGTAAGGGAGTTGGGTCACCCCTCCACTTT. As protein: CASKGVGSPLHF.